A single sample gave rise to the 25 T cell receptor beta chains below, sequenced in a study of cytomegalovirus exposure and HLA in healthy donors. Researchers ran the PCR with 60 Vbeta and 13 Jbeta primers. Sequencing used immunoSEQ multiplex PCR; TCRdb keeps in-frame clones, though not all of them. The table has almost 200,000 clones, 85% seen once. The specimen sequenced was PBMCs. These receptors all come from a woman aged 50 to 60 in good health and CMV-seronegative.

The chain carries TRBV29-1 and TRBJ2-3; 9 nucleotides line up with TRBD2. CDR1 is SQVTM and CDR2 is ANQGSEA in the germline V gene. The trim removed 6 bases at V and 1 base at J, leaving 11 bases unmatched. The CDR3 contains 16 residues. The CDR3 nucleotides read TGCAGCGTCTCAACACTAGCGGGTTTAGGCACAGATACGCAGTATTTT. This sequence encodes CSVSTLAGLGTDTQYF.

This sequence joins TRBV4-1 and TRBJ2-2; 7 nucleotides agree with TRBD1. The length of the CDR3 is 18 residues. After removal of 0 bases from V and 1 base from J, the junction contained 8 bases not matched to a gene. Germline CDR1 and CDR2: MGHRA and YSYEKL. CDR3 nucleotide sequence: TGCGCCAGCAGCCAAGAGGGGTGGACAGGCATGAACACCGGGGAGCTGTTTTTT. Residues: CASSQEGWTGMNTGELFF.

V is TRBV11-2 and J is TRBJ2-1; D gene ambiguous. This CDR3 is 16 amino acids long. Germline-derived CDR1 and CDR2 are SGHAT and FQNNGV. V lost 3 bases and J lost 9, with 21 bases in between. CDR3: CASSLEAGFRMGEQFF. DNA for the CDR3: TGTGCCAGCAGCTTGGAAGCCGGGTTTCGGATGGGTGAGCAGTTCTTC.

CDR3 region: CASSEGLLGADTQYF. CDR3 DNA: TGTGCCAGCAGTGAAGGGCTCCTTGGAGCAGATACGCAGTATTTT. V usage is TRBV6-1 and J usage is TRBJ2-3; D remains ambiguous. Germline V gene lookup returns CDR1 MNHNS and CDR2 SASEGT. V lost 1 base and J lost 4, with 12 bases in between. There are 15 residues in the CDR3.

This chain links TRBV5-5 with TRBJ1-2; the D gene is possibly TRBD1 (5 bases). The V gene's germline CDR1 is SGHKS and CDR2 YYEKEE (reference sequence). The CDR3 extends over 15 amino acids. Deletions cut 4 bases from V and 1 base from J, with 14 bases between. The CDR3 sequence: CASSGNRRLNYGYTF. The CDR3 DNA follows: TGTGCCAGCAGCGGAAACAGGAGACTTAACTATGGCTACACCTTC.

The chain is built from TRBV6-6 and TRBJ1-5, with 7 bases fitting TRBD1. Germline CDR1 is MNHNY and CDR2 is SVGAGI (reference sequence). V dropped 5 bases and J dropped 6; count of bases not matched to a gene: 7. The CDR3 totals 14 residues. CDR3 sequence (DNA): TGTGCCAGCAGTCACGGACAGGCACGTCAGCCCCAGCATTTT. This codes for CASSHGQARQPQHF.

The chain couples TRBV5-5 to TRBJ1-1; tentative D call: TRBD1 (6 bases). The germline V gene has CDR1 SGHKS and CDR2 YYEKEE (reference sequence). V was trimmed by 4 bases and J by 2 bases, leaving 15 bases between them. This CDR3 spans 15 amino acids. CDR3 in amino acids: CASSPRTGQNTEAFF. The CDR3 bases are TGTGCCAGCAGCCCCCGAACAGGGCAAAACACTGAAGCTTTCTTT.

The chain carries TRBV28 and TRBJ2-2; D is possibly TRBD1 (6 bases). The CDR3 covers 16 residues. V was shortened by 4 bases and J by 4 bases, with 16 bases between the two germline ends. Germline V lookup: CDR1 MDHEN, CDR2 SYDVKM. In nucleotides, the CDR3 is TGTGCCAGCAGTTCCCGGGGACACCGGGCCACCGGGGAGCTGTTTTTT. It specifies CASSSRGHRATGELFF.

The chain recombines TRBV18 with TRBJ2-1, with TRBD2 matching over 12 bases. This CDR3 contains 14 residues. Trimming cost V 4 bases and J 7 bases; bases outside gene matches: 2. CDR1 and CDR2 from the germline V gene are KGHSH and LQKENI. CDR3 loop: CASSLGTSGNEQFF. CDR3 DNA: TGTGCCAGCTCACTAGGGACTAGCGGGAATGAGCAGTTCTTC.

J is TRBJ1-1 and V is TRBV6-1, with a weak D call TRBD1 (5 bases). This CDR3 has 13 residues. V shed 7 bases and J shed 0 bases, with 9 bases lying between them. In germline, CDR1 is MNHNS, CDR2 SASEGT. The CDR3 sequence: CASKPGLNTEAFF. CDR3 bases: TGTGCCAGCAAGCCAGGGCTGAACACTGAAGCTTTCTTT.

The chain combines TRBV15 with TRBJ2-7; 8 bases fit TRBD1. CDR1 is LNHNV, CDR2 YYDKDF, per germline (reference sequence). The CDR3 extends over 15 amino acids. J was trimmed by 3 bases and V by 0 bases; bases with no gene match: 4. The DNA for the CDR3 is TGTGCCACCAGCAGAGACGAGACAGGGGTCTACGAGCAGTACTTC. Its translation: CATSRDETGVYEQYF.

This chain uses TRBV27 with TRBJ2-7, with 11 bases matching TRBD2. The CDR3 consists of 14 residues. Germline V gene lookup returns CDR1 MNHEY and CDR2 SMNVEV (reference sequence). Trimming took 2 bases from V and 6 from J; bases not matched to a gene: 3. CDR3 in amino acids: CASSLPGTSGEQYF. The CDR3 DNA reads as TGTGCCAGCAGTTTACCGGGGACTAGCGGCGAGCAGTACTTC.

The chain carries TRBV19 and TRBJ2-1, with 9 bases lining up with TRBD2. There are 16 residues in the CDR3. Trimming cost V 3 bases and J 7 bases; bases outside gene matches: 10. CDR1 is LNHDA and CDR2 is SQIVND in the germline V gene (reference sequence). CDR3 sequence (DNA): TGTGCCAGTAGTATGCCTGGGGGGACTAGCCTTAATGAGCAGTTCTTC. Its protein is CASSMPGGTSLNEQFF. The full variable domain, rest sourced from reference TRBV19 and TRBJ2-1, is DGGITQSPKYLFRKEGQNVTLSCEQNLNHDAMYWYRQDPGQGLRLIYYSQIVNDFQKGDIAEGYSVSREKKESFPLTVTSAQKNPTAFYLCASSMPGGTSLNEQFFGPGTRLTVL.

The gene calls are TRBV27 and TRBJ1-1; a weak D match, TRBD1 (6 bases). V dropped 5 bases and J dropped 1 base, with 11 bases sitting between them. Germline lookup yields CDR1 MNHEY and CDR2 SMNVEV (reference sequence). CDR3 size: 14 residues. CDR3 protein: CASSTRQANTEAFF. CDR3 DNA sequence: TGTGCCAGCAGTACGAGACAGGCGAACACTGAAGCTTTCTTT.

V is TRBV29-1 and J is TRBJ2-1; possible D gene TRBD2, 5 bases. Germline values: CDR1 SQVTM, CDR2 ANQGSEA. The CDR3 length is 13 residues. The V end was cut by 4 bases, the J end by 1 base, with 8 bases between. The chain's CDR3 is CSVGTLSYNEQFF. The CDR3 DNA reads TGCAGCGTTGGGACTCTTTCCTACAATGAGCAGTTCTTC.

The chain joins TRBV6-5 to TRBJ1-5; D is unclear. The CDR3 extends over 15 amino acids. Germline CDR1 is MNHEY and CDR2 is SVGAGI. Trimming removed 5 bases from V and 1 base from J, with 12 bases in between. Written as DNA, the CDR3 is TGTGCCAGCAGTGGATCACCGGGAAGCAATCAGCCCCAGCATTTT. Encoded protein: CASSGSPGSNQPQHF.

The chain couples TRBV2 to TRBJ2-1; D perhaps matches TRBD2 (6 bases). The CDR3 covers 13 residues. Germline values: CDR1 SNHLY, CDR2 FYNNEI. Trimming took off 5 bases at V and 9 bases at J, with 14 bases between the two ends. The CDR3 loop is CASSPRLEGEQFF. For the CDR3, the DNA is TGTGCCAGCAGTCCGCGACTAGAAGGTGAGCAGTTCTTC.

The chain couples TRBV4-3 to TRBJ1-5, with D perhaps matching TRBD1 (6 bases). The V and J ends lost 0 bases and 7 bases respectively, with 13 bases between them. Germline V gene sequence: CDR1 LGHNA, CDR2 YSLEER. The CDR3 has 15 residues. The CDR3 region has the DNA TGCGCCAGCAGCCAAGATCGGGGGGGCTGGCAGCCCCAGCATTTT. Protein product: CASSQDRGGWQPQHF.

V gene TRBV11-2 combines with J gene TRBJ2-1, with TRBD1 as a possible D gene (6 bases). Between the trimmed V and J ends, which lost 4 bases and 6 bases, there was a span of 13 bases. In germline, CDR1 is SGHAT, CDR2 FQNNGV. CDR3 length equals 14 residues. CDR3: CASSSPGGGNEQFF. The CDR3 nucleotides are TGTGCCAGCAGCTCCCCTGGGGGCGGCAATGAGCAGTTCTTC.

The genes are TRBV5-6 and TRBJ2-7, with 10 nucleotides matching TRBD2. V trimming: 0 bases; J trimming: 3 bases; junction bases outside the gene matches: 0. CDR3 length: 14 amino acids. The germline V gene encodes CDR1 SGHDT and CDR2 YYEEEE. The CDR3 coding sequence is TGTGCCAGCAGCTTGGGGACTAGCGGCTACGAGCAGTACTTC. Encoded protein: CASSLGTSGYEQYF.

This chain's CDR3 is CSVEAHRVLNEQFF. The CDR3 DNA reads TGCAGCGTTGAAGCCCACAGGGTACTCAATGAGCAGTTCTTC. V usage is TRBV29-1 and J usage is TRBJ2-1, with D tentatively TRBD1 (6 bases). Germline V lookup: CDR1 SQVTM, CDR2 ANQGSEA. This CDR3 comprises 14 residues. Between the trimmed V and J ends, which lost 1 base and 6 bases, there was a span of 13 bases.

This chain links TRBV4-3 with TRBJ1-2; weak D call: TRBD1 (6 bases). This CDR3 comprises 15 residues. Trimming shortened V by 1 base and J by 1 base, and 10 bases separated the two germline ends. Germline V gene sequence: CDR1 LGHNA, CDR2 YSLEER. In nucleotides, the CDR3 is TGCGCCAGCAGCCAAGTGAGGGGGATTAACTATGGCTACACCTTC. Translation: CASSQVRGINYGYTF.

V usage is TRBV2 and J usage is TRBJ1-3; TRBD1 matches at 8 bases. J gave up 11 bases and V 8 bases, and 14 bases lay outside the gene matches. The CDR3 is made up of 14 amino acids. Germline values: CDR1 SNHLY, CDR2 FYNNEI. CDR3 sequence (DNA): TGTGCCAGCCGAATTTGGACAGGGAGTCGGGCCATATATTTT. This gives the protein CASRIWTGSRAIYF.

This chain links TRBV7-9 with TRBJ1-1; D remains unclear. The CDR3 totals 15 residues. Looked up from germline, CDR1 is SEHNR and CDR2 is FQNEAQ (reference sequence). V was cut by 5 bases and J by 3 bases, with 16 bases left in between. This chain's CDR3 is CASSEIPGRDTEAFF. For the CDR3, the DNA is TGTGCCAGCAGCGAAATTCCTGGGAGGGACACTGAAGCTTTCTTT.

The gene calls are TRBV7-6 and TRBJ2-7; 7 positions agree with TRBD2. V shed 0 bases, J shed 4 bases, and the junction held 15 bases outside the gene matches. Germline-derived CDR1 and CDR2 are SGHVS and FNYEAQ. The CDR3 totals 18 residues. CDR3 sequence reads: CASSLAIGLVSGWYEQYF. In DNA, the CDR3 is TGTGCCAGCAGCTTAGCTATAGGACTAGTCTCTGGGTGGTACGAGCAGTACTTC.